Below are 6 T cell receptor beta chains sequenced from a single sample in a study of blood T cells in healthy people across ages. Together with a sample-barcoded 5' primer, a J-beta primer mix was included in a second PCR lasting roughly 6 to 12 cycles. TCRdb used MiXCR to reprocess the 5' RACE reads, holding one entry per CDR3 protein. The top ten hold around 0.75% of the sample, which has fewer than 1,200,000 distinct CDR3 sequences, less than 25% seen once. These data were also filed under a second study, of T cells of mothers and their children.

What was sequenced was blood. The receptor set was obtained from a girl aged 2-9 years in good health.

This clonotype was detected a few times. V and J are TRBV4-2 and TRBJ2-2; D is tentatively TRBD1 or TRBD2 (5 bases each). Trimming took off 3 bases at V and 4 bases at J, with 6 bases between the two ends. This CDR3 is built from 13 residues. The germline V gene has CDR1 LGHNA and CDR2 YNFKEQ. The CDR3: CASSQGVTGELFF. The CDR3 DNA follows: TGTGCCAGCAGCCAGGGGGTCACCGGGGAGCTGTTTTTT.

This clonotype was found a few times. V and J are TRBV20-1 and TRBJ2-5, with unresolved D. Trimming cost V 2 bases and J 0 bases, with 13 bases left between them. Per the germline V gene, CDR1 is DFQATT and CDR2 is SNEGSKA (reference sequence). The CDR3 totals 15 residues. The CDR3 sequence is CSARPRALYQETQYF. CDR3 bases: TGCAGTGCTAGACCCCGGGCCCTGTACCAAGAGACCCAGTACTTC.

A word on this clonotype: Germline is not matched at one junction end, which may reflect a read error. The V call is TRBV7-9, the J call TRBJ2-1, with D possibly being TRBD1 (5 bases). The J call may be mistaken, given a closer DNA end match to TRBJ2-5. CDR3 length: 16 amino acids. Germline loops: CDR1 SEHNR, CDR2 FQNEAQ (reference sequence). CDR3 in DNA: TGTGCCGGCAGCCTACCGGACACCCTCGGGCGAGAGACCCAGTACTTC. Its translation: CAGSLPDTLGRETQYF.

V is TRBV6-5 and J is TRBJ2-1; D remains unclear. This CDR3 comprises 16 residues. CDR1 and CDR2 from the germline V gene are MNHEY and SVGAGI. V was cut by 0 bases and J by 2 bases, with 11 bases left in between. CDR3 amino acids: CASSYSIIDPYNEQFF. As DNA, the CDR3 is TGTGCCAGCAGTTACTCGATAATAGACCCCTACAATGAGCAGTTCTTC.

This clonotype showed up just a few times. V and J are TRBV4-3 and TRBJ2-5; tentatively, D is TRBD1 or TRBD2 (6 bases each). The J call may be wrong; the DNA end is better matched by TRBJ2-7. In germline, CDR1 is LGHNA, CDR2 YSLEER. The length of the CDR3 is 14 residues. The CDR3 DNA reads TGCGCCAGCAGCCCGGGGGCCGATGGCTACGAGCAGTACTTC. Translation gives CASSPGADGYEQYF.

This clonotype was counted a few times. The chain employs TRBV6-2 or TRBV6-3 and TRBJ1-2; D gene ambiguous. In germline, CDR1 is MNHEY, CDR2 SVGEGT. The CDR3 covers 13 residues. Deletions cut 6 bases from V and 5 bases from J, with 13 bases between. The CDR3 protein is CASSPGPFYGYTF. CDR3 coding DNA: TGTGCCAGCAGCCCTGGTCCTTTTTATGGCTACACCTTC.